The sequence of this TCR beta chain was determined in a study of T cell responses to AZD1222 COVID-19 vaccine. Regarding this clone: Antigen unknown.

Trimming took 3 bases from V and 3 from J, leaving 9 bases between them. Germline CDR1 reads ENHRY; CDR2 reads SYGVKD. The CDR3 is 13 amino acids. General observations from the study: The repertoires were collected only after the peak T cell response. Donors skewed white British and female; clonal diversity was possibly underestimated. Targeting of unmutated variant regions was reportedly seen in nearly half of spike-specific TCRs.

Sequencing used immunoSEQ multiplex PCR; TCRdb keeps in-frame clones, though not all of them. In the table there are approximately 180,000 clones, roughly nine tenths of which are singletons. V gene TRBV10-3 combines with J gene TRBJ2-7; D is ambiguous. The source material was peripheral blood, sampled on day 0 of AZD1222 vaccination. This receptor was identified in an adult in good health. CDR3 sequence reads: CAISERADYEQYV. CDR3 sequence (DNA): TGTGCCATCAGTGAACGCGCGGACTACGAGCAGTACGTC.